This entry lists 19 T cell receptor beta chains sequenced from one sample in a study of PD-L1 blockade in urothelial cancer. Specified time point: pretreatment peripheral blood. Here immunoSEQ multiplex PCR was the method, and the copy in TCRdb shows in-frame clones only, minus some. Of roughly 50,000 clones in the sample, around 86% were seen once. Sample: PBMCs, taken around atezolizumab (anti-PD-L1) treatment. The receptors were gathered from a man in his sixties or seventies with urothelial cancer.

The rearrangement uses TRBV10-3 and TRBJ1-1, with TRBD1 matching over 9 bases. The germline V gene has CDR1 ENHRY and CDR2 SYGVKD. V lost 5 bases to trimming and J lost 4 bases; unmatched junction nucleotides: 2. The CDR3 runs 13 residues. As DNA, the CDR3 is TGTGCCATCAGTTCGACAGGGGGCACTGAAGCTTTCTTT. It encodes CAISSTGGTEAFF.

The V and J genes are TRBV11-2 and TRBJ2-5, with 7 nucleotides matching TRBD2. Germline CDR1 reads SGHAT; CDR2 reads FQNNGV. The length of the CDR3 is 13 residues. Unmatched junction bases numbered 5, after V lost 5 bases and J lost 5 bases. Here the CDR3 reads CASSQTSPETQYF. For the CDR3, the DNA is TGTGCCAGCAGCCAGACTAGCCCGGAGACCCAGTACTTC.

The chain couples TRBV5-4 to TRBJ2-3; the D gene is possibly TRBD1 (6 bases). This CDR3 contains 15 residues. Germline V gene lookup returns CDR1 SGHNT and CDR2 YYREEE (reference sequence). V was trimmed by 2 bases and J by 2 bases, leaving 12 bases between them. The CDR3 reads CASSFRDNNTDTQYF. CDR3 DNA: TGTGCCAGCAGCTTCCGGGACAACAACACAGATACGCAGTATTTT.

This clone is a singleton in its sample. This chain uses TRBV6-4 with TRBJ2-1; 8 nucleotides match TRBD1. The CDR3 consists of 15 residues. In germline, CDR1 is MRHNA, CDR2 SNTAGT. J gave up 3 bases and V 4 bases, and 5 bases lay outside the gene matches. In DNA, the CDR3 is TGTGCCAGCAGTGCCGGGACAGGATACTACAATGAGCAGTTCTTC. Amino acid sequence: CASSAGTGYYNEQFF.

This clone was observed once. The rearrangement uses TRBV18 and TRBJ2-2, with 7 bases aligning to TRBD1. V gave up 3 bases and J gave up 5 bases; unmatched junction bases: 6. The V gene's germline CDR1 is KGHSH and CDR2 LQKENI. The CDR3 has 15 amino acids. The DNA for the CDR3 is TGTGCCAGCTCACCCGGGACAGCCGAAACCGGGGAGCTGTTTTTT. This sequence encodes CASSPGTAETGELFF.

The chain links TRBV30 to TRBJ2-7; 8 positions match TRBD2. The V and J ends lost 4 bases and 0 bases, in that order; junction bases with no gene match: 5. CDR3 length equals 14 residues. Germline V gives CDR1 GTSNPN, CDR2 SVGIG (reference sequence). The CDR3 DNA reads as TGTGCCTGGACATCAGGGACTAGCTCCTACGAGCAGTACTTC. Its translation is CAWTSGTSSYEQYF.

The J gene is TRBJ2-1, the V gene TRBV7-3; 12 bases agree with TRBD2. V lost 0 bases to trimming and J lost 5 bases; unmatched junction nucleotides: 17. CDR3 size: 21 residues. The germline V gene encodes CDR1 SGHTA and CDR2 FQGTGA. The CDR3 protein is CASSLTDRGGLAGSIDNEQFF. CDR3 bases: TGTGCCAGCAGCTTAACGGACAGGGGCGGACTAGCGGGATCAATCGACAATGAGCAGTTCTTC. The variable domain in full, completed from reference TRBV7-3 and TRBJ2-1, reads GAGVSQTPSNKVTEKGKYVELRCDPISGHTALYWYRQSLGQGPEFLIYFQGTGAADDSGLPNDRFFAVRPEGSVSTLKIQRTERGDSAVYLCASSLTDRGGLAGSIDNEQFFGPGTRLTVL.

The V gene is TRBV6-5, the J gene TRBJ2-7; TRBD2 agrees at 10 bases. CDR1 is MNHEY and CDR2 is SVGAGI in the germline V gene. CDR3 length: 16 residues. V lost 2 bases to trimming and J lost 5 bases; unmatched junction nucleotides: 9. In DNA form, the CDR3 reads TGTGCCAGCAGTTACGCCCTCACTAGCGGGGTCGACGAGCAGTACTTC. Its protein is CASSYALTSGVDEQYF.

This clone appeared a single time. The rearrangement uses TRBV7-3 and TRBJ2-6; 8 positions match TRBD2. The CDR3 extends over 17 amino acids. The ends lost 0 bases at V and 0 bases at J; junction bases unmatched: 1. CDR1 SGHTA and CDR2 FQGTGA come from the germline V gene. CDR3 nucleotides: TGTGCCAGCAGCTTAACTAGCGGGGTCTCTGGGGCCAACGTCCTGACTTTC. Translation gives CASSLTSGVSGANVLTF.

The CDR3 sequence: CASSPGELEKLFF. The CDR3 DNA reads as TGTGCCAGCTCACCAGGGGAGTTGGAAAAACTGTTTTTT. This rearrangement joins TRBV18 to TRBJ1-4, with D unresolved. The V end was cut by 2 bases, the J end by 8 bases, with 9 bases between. The CDR3 runs to 13 residues. Germline CDR1 and CDR2: KGHSH and LQKENI.

The chain carries TRBV9 and TRBJ2-3, with 9 bases identical to TRBD1. In germline, CDR1 is SGDLS, CDR2 YYNGEE. The CDR3 spans 15 residues. With 4 bases clipped from V and 2 bases from J, the junction kept 5 bases outside the gene matches. CDR3 residues: CASSPRDRATDTQYF. The CDR3 DNA reads as TGTGCCAGCAGCCCCCGGGACAGGGCCACAGATACGCAGTATTTT.

This clone has only one observation. The chain joins TRBV11-2 to TRBJ2-1; 13 bases agree with TRBD2. CDR1 and CDR2 from the germline V gene are SGHAT and FQNNGV. The CDR3 totals 15 residues. The J segment lost 9 bases and the V segment lost 5 bases, leaving 7 bases of the junction unmatched. The CDR3 spells CASSNGLAGVSEQFF. In DNA, the CDR3 is TGTGCCAGCAGCAACGGACTAGCGGGAGTGTCTGAGCAGTTCTTC.

The chain recombines TRBV28 with TRBJ1-1; D may be TRBD1 (6 bases). CDR3 length: 15 residues. Germline V gives CDR1 MDHEN, CDR2 SYDVKM. V was shortened by 6 bases and J by 7 bases, with 21 bases between the two germline ends. CDR3 protein: CASSSTGTLVGEAFF. CDR3 nucleotide sequence: TGTGCCAGCAGCTCTACAGGGACCCTGGTCGGTGAAGCTTTCTTT.

The rearrangement joins TRBV6-5 to TRBJ2-7; 7 bases fit TRBD1. V lost 2 bases, J lost 5 bases, and 6 bases stayed unmatched. The CDR3 runs 14 residues. The germline V gene encodes CDR1 MNHEY and CDR2 SVGAGI. The DNA of the CDR3 is TGTGCCAGCAGTTACGCCGGGACAGACCACGAGCAGTACTTC. This sequence encodes CASSYAGTDHEQYF.

The V and J genes are TRBV27 and TRBJ2-7, with TRBD2 matching over 7 bases. The V gene end was trimmed by 0 bases and the J gene end by 4 bases; junction bases not matched to a gene: 12. The germline V gene encodes CDR1 MNHEY and CDR2 SMNVEV (reference sequence). This CDR3 has 17 amino acids. The CDR3 DNA follows: TGTGCCAGCAGTTTATCGCGCGGTCCCGGGGGGAGTTACGAGCAGTACTTC. This encodes CASSLSRGPGGSYEQYF.

The J gene is TRBJ2-1, the V gene TRBV28; 7 bases are shared with TRBD1. The CDR3 loop spans 13 amino acids. With 4 bases clipped from V and 6 bases from J, the junction kept 3 bases outside the gene matches. Germline V gives CDR1 MDHEN, CDR2 SYDVKM. The CDR3 coding sequence is TGTGCCAGCAGTTCCAGGGGGAGCAATGAGCAGTTCTTC. It specifies CASSSRGSNEQFF.

The rearrangement uses TRBV7-9 and TRBJ2-1; 7 bases agree with TRBD2. This CDR3 spans 14 amino acids. Germline loops: CDR1 SEHNR, CDR2 FQNEAQ (reference sequence). Unmatched junction bases numbered 3, after V lost 3 bases and J lost 4 bases. Here the CDR3 reads CASSFGGKYNEQFF. CDR3 bases: TGTGCCAGCAGCTTCGGGGGGAAGTACAATGAGCAGTTCTTC.

The V and J genes are TRBV4-1 and TRBJ2-4; 10 bases map to TRBD1. The CDR3 is 18 residues long. V shed 4 bases, J shed 0 bases, and the junction held 9 bases outside the gene matches. Per the germline V gene, CDR1 is MGHRA and CDR2 is YSYEKL. DNA of the CDR3: TGCGCCAGCAGCCCTGGAGAGGGACAGGGGCGAGCCAAAAACATTCAGTACTTC. It encodes CASSPGEGQGRAKNIQYF.

The chain combines TRBV28 with TRBJ1-2; tentative D call: TRBD1 (5 bases). The V end was cut by 6 bases, the J end by 4 bases, with 15 bases between. There are 14 residues in the CDR3. Germline V gives CDR1 MDHEN, CDR2 SYDVKM. CDR3 bases: TGTGCCAGCAGGCCGGGGGAAGTAGGCTATGGCTACACCTTC. It is translated as CASRPGEVGYGYTF.